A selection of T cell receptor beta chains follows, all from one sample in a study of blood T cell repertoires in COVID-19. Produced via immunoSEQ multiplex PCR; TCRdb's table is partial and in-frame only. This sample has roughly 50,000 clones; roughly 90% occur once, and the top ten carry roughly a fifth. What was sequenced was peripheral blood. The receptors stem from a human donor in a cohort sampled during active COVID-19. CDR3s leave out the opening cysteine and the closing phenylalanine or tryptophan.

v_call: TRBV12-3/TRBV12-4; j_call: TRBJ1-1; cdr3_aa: ASSYRQHPVF
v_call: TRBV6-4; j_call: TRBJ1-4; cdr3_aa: ASRATGREGEKLF
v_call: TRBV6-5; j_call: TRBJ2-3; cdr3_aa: ASSYRAGGLDTQY
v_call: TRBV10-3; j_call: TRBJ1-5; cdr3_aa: AISESNSPSNQPQH
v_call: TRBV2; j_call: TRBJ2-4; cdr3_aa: ASATGGTNIQY
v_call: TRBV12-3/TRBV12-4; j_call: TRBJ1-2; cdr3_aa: ASKPGSYGYT
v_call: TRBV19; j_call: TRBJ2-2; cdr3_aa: ASSISHRGNTGELF
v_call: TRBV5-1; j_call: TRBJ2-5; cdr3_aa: ASSLEGSRTGETQY
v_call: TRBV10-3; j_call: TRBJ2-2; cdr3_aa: AISLGGPNTGELF
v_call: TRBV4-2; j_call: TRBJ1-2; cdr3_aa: ASSRPVGTGALDGYT
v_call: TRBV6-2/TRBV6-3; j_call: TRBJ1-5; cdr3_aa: ASSSLPRPTGGQNQPQH
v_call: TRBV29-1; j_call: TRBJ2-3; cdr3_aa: SASSMGRADTQY
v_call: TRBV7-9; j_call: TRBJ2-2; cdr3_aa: ASSRGGTATGELF
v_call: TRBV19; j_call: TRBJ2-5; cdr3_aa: ASSIDPPSLAGGQETQY
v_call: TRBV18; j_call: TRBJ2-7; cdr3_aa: ASSPAAGASTYEQY
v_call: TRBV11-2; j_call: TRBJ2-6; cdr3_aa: ASSLMRALRANVLT
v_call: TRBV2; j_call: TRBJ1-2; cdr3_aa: ASTGSSQTFYGYT
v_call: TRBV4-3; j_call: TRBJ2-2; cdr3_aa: ASSLAQGPNTGELF
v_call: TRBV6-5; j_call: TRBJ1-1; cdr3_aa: ASSLQDYNTEAF
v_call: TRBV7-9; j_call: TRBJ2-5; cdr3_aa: ASSLLAGAETQY
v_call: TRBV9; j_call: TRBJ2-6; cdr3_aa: ASSFLPGQGLTGANVLT